These 5 T cell receptor beta chains came from one sample sequenced in a study of blood T cells in healthy people across ages. A second PCR of 7 to 11 cycles used a sample-barcoded 5' primer and a J-beta primer mix. Each CDR3 protein gets one entry after TCRdb re-called the 5' RACE reads with MiXCR. The data hold over 700,000 distinct CDR3 sequences, with about 55% observed a single time. Sequenced sample: blood. The receptor set was obtained from an elderly man in good health.

This CDR3 reads CASSPWRGGSYNEQFF. For the CDR3, the DNA is TGTGCCAGCAGCCCCTGGAGGGGGGGCTCCTACAATGAGCAGTTCTTC. V is TRBV9 and J is TRBJ2-1, with a possible D match to TRBD2 (7 bases). V dropped 4 bases and J dropped 0 bases, with 14 bases sitting between them. The CDR3 spans 16 residues. Germline V gives CDR1 SGDLS, CDR2 YYNGEE.

This sequence joins TRBV3-1 and TRBJ1-2; D call uncertain. Trimming took off 7 bases at V and 1 base at J, with 10 bases between the two ends. CDR1 is LGHDT and CDR2 is YNNKEL in the germline V gene (reference sequence). CDR3 size: 13 residues. For the CDR3, the DNA is TGTGCCAGCACCCCGAGGGTTAACTATGGCTACACCTTC. Its translation is CASTPRVNYGYTF.

The chain employs TRBV29-1 and TRBJ1-1; perhaps TRBD1 as D (5 bases). The CDR3 runs 13 residues. V was shortened by 3 bases and J by 1 base, with 9 bases between the two germline ends. Germline V gene sequence: CDR1 SQVTM, CDR2 ANQGSEA. For the CDR3, the DNA is TGCAGCGTTGAGGTGGGGGGGAACACTGAAGCTTTCTTT. This encodes CSVEVGGNTEAFF. Using reference TRBV29-1 and TRBJ1-1 for the parts outside the CDR3, the full variable domain is SAVISQKPSRDICQRGTSLTIQCQVDSQVTMMFWYRQQPGQSLTLIATANQGSEATYESGFVIDKFPISRPNLTFSTLTVSNMSPEDSSIYLCSVEVGGNTEAFFGQGTRLTVV.

The rearrangement uses TRBV5-1 and TRBJ2-1; TRBD1 agrees at 9 bases. The CDR3 totals 15 residues. Per the germline V gene, CDR1 is SGHRS and CDR2 is YFSETQ. V dropped 5 bases and J dropped 6; count of bases not matched to a gene: 9. The CDR3 reads CASRAGTGPSNEQFF. CDR3 DNA: TGCGCCAGCAGGGCCGGGACAGGGCCTTCCAATGAGCAGTTCTTC.

This clonotype has a handful of counts. J is TRBJ1-2 and V is TRBV12-5; 7 bases align to TRBD1. The CDR3 contains 16 residues. With 6 bases clipped from V and 4 bases from J, the junction kept 14 bases outside the gene matches. Germline loops: CDR1 LGHNT, CDR2 FRNRAP. The chain's CDR3 is CASGPGQTSSSYGYTF. The CDR3 DNA follows: TGTGCTAGTGGACCGGGACAGACATCTTCTAGCTATGGCTACACCTTC.